A selection of T cell receptor beta chains follows, all from one sample in a study of cytomegalovirus exposure and HLA in healthy donors. Repertoires were generated with immunoSEQ multiplex PCR, while TCRdb's copy carries only in-frame clones and drops some. The sample lists 60,000 to 70,000 clones, approximately 68% occurring once. The specimen sequenced was PBMCs. The receptors were gathered from a woman under 40 in good health and CMV-seronegative. The CDR3 runs from the conserved cysteine through the conserved F or W. D genes are given only for firm matches. Where a row states a size, it is once, few, many or the class of an expanded clone; other rows omit it.

J gene: TRBJ1-2
V gene: TRBV6-5
D gene: NA
clone size: NA
CDR3 protein: CASSLQDSDIYGYTF
CDR3 DNA: TGTGCCAGCAGTCTTCAGGACAGCGACATCTATGGCTACACCTTC

J gene: TRBJ2-7
V gene: TRBV5-1
D gene: TRBD1
clone size: NA
CDR3 protein: CASSGDSGREQYF
CDR3 DNA: TGCGCCAGCAGCGGGGACAGCGGCCGCGAGCAGTACTTC

J gene: TRBJ2-1
V gene: TRBV6-5
D gene: NA
clone size: NA
CDR3 protein: CASRGALEQFF
CDR3 DNA: TGTGCCAGCAGGGGGGCCCTTGAGCAGTTCTTC

J gene: TRBJ1-5
V gene: TRBV4-3
D gene: NA
clone size: NA
CDR3 protein: CASSQDRGIQPQHF
CDR3 DNA: TGCGCCAGCAGCCAAGATCGAGGGATTCAGCCCCAGCATTTT

J gene: TRBJ1-1
V gene: TRBV30
D gene: NA
clone size: NA
CDR3 protein: CAWKLLVNTEAFF
CDR3 DNA: TGTGCCTGGAAGTTATTAGTGAACACTGAAGCTTTCTTT

J gene: TRBJ1-5
V gene: TRBV7-3
D gene: TRBD1
clone size: NA
CDR3 protein: CASSLTGGAGQPQHF
CDR3 DNA: TGTGCCAGCAGCTTAACAGGGGGCGCGGGGCAGCCCCAGCATTTT

J gene: TRBJ2-2
V gene: TRBV14
D gene: NA
clone size: few
CDR3 protein: CASSQASGGPGELFF
CDR3 DNA: TGTGCCAGCAGCCAAGCGTCAGGAGGCCCCGGGGAGCTGTTTTTT

J gene: TRBJ2-3
V gene: TRBV5-4
D gene: TRBD2
clone size: few
CDR3 protein: CASSAGGTGGLPSTDTQYF
CDR3 DNA: TGTGCCAGCAGCGCGGGGGGGACGGGGGGTCTCCCCAGCACAGATACGCAGTATTTT

J gene: TRBJ1-5
V gene: TRBV2
D gene: TRBD1
clone size: NA
CDR3 protein: CASSEKGASNQPQHF
CDR3 DNA: TGTGCCAGCAGTGAAAAGGGGGCGAGCAATCAGCCCCAGCATTTT

J gene: TRBJ2-3
V gene: TRBV19
D gene: TRBD2
clone size: few
CDR3 protein: CASSPGRGSSTDTQYF
CDR3 DNA: TGTGCCAGTAGCCCGGGGCGGGGGTCGAGCACAGATACGCAGTATTTT

J gene: TRBJ2-7
V gene: TRBV6-5
D gene: TRBD2
clone size: NA
CDR3 protein: CASSPGLVHEQYF
CDR3 DNA: TGTGCCAGCAGCCCGGGACTAGTCCACGAGCAGTACTTC

J gene: TRBJ1-2
V gene: TRBV29-1
D gene: NA
clone size: NA
CDR3 protein: CSVGQGRRGYGYTF
CDR3 DNA: TGCAGCGTTGGTCAAGGTCGGAGGGGCTATGGCTACACCTTC

J gene: TRBJ1-3
V gene: TRBV28
D gene: TRBD1
clone size: NA
CDR3 protein: CASVTGGAGNTIYF
CDR3 DNA: TGTGCCAGCGTAACAGGGGGGGCGGGAAACACCATATATTTT

J gene: TRBJ1-2
V gene: TRBV28
D gene: TRBD1
clone size: NA
CDR3 protein: CATNGQGAGYGYTF
CDR3 DNA: TGTGCCACCAATGGACAGGGGGCGGGCTATGGCTACACCTTC

J gene: TRBJ2-7
V gene: TRBV2
D gene: TRBD2
clone size: NA
CDR3 protein: CASIRTSGVSYEQYF
CDR3 DNA: TGTGCCAGCATTCGGACTAGCGGGGTTTCCTACGAGCAGTACTTC

J gene: TRBJ2-5
V gene: TRBV6-5
D gene: NA
clone size: NA
CDR3 protein: CASGLQETQYF
CDR3 DNA: TGTGCCAGCGGACTGCAAGAGACCCAGTACTTC

J gene: TRBJ2-6
V gene: TRBV18
D gene: NA
clone size: NA
CDR3 protein: CASSPYSGANVLTF
CDR3 DNA: TGTGCCAGCTCACCCTACTCTGGGGCCAACGTCCTGACTTTC

J gene: TRBJ1-5
V gene: TRBV7-8
D gene: TRBD1
clone size: NA
CDR3 protein: CASSWTGGGNQPQHF
CDR3 DNA: TGTGCCAGCAGCTGGACAGGGGGAGGCAATCAGCCCCAGCATTTT

J gene: TRBJ2-3
V gene: TRBV19
D gene: TRBD2
clone size: NA
CDR3 protein: CASSIEASGGHTDTQYF
CDR3 DNA: TGTGCCAGTAGTATAGAGGCTAGCGGGGGGCACACAGATACGCAGTATTTT

J gene: TRBJ1-6
V gene: TRBV25-1
D gene: NA
clone size: few
CDR3 protein: CASSPGGNSPLHF
CDR3 DNA: TGTGCCAGCAGTCCGGGAGGTAATTCACCCCTCCACTTT

J gene: TRBJ1-2
V gene: TRBV28
D gene: TRBD1
clone size: few
CDR3 protein: CASTATGTDYGYTF
CDR3 DNA: TGTGCCAGCACCGCGACCGGGACAGACTATGGCTACACCTTC

J gene: TRBJ2-3
V gene: TRBV27
D gene: NA
clone size: large
CDR3 protein: CASSPGADTQYF
CDR3 DNA: TGTGCCAGCTCACCAGGGGCAGATACGCAGTATTTT

J gene: TRBJ2-1
V gene: TRBV2
D gene: TRBD1
clone size: NA
CDR3 protein: CASSGTGGLSYNEQFF
CDR3 DNA: TGTGCCAGCAGTGGGACAGGGGGCTTATCCTACAATGAGCAGTTCTTC

J gene: TRBJ1-1
V gene: TRBV6-6
D gene: TRBD1
clone size: once
CDR3 protein: CASRYTQGVSEAFF
CDR3 DNA: TGTGCCAGCAGATACACCCAGGGGGTCTCTGAAGCTTTCTTT

J gene: TRBJ2-6
V gene: TRBV7-3
D gene: NA
clone size: NA
CDR3 protein: CASSSVSGVSGANVLTF
CDR3 DNA: TGTGCCAGCAGTTCAGTTTCAGGGGTCTCTGGGGCCAACGTCCTGACTTTC

J gene: TRBJ1-1
V gene: TRBV5-1
D gene: TRBD1
clone size: NA
CDR3 protein: CASALGDRGNTEAFF
CDR3 DNA: TGCGCCAGCGCCCTTGGGGACAGGGGGAACACTGAAGCTTTCTTT

J gene: TRBJ2-7
V gene: TRBV27
D gene: NA
clone size: NA
CDR3 protein: CASRFLGDYEQYF
CDR3 DNA: TGTGCCAGCAGATTCCTCGGGGACTACGAGCAGTACTTC

J gene: TRBJ1-5
V gene: TRBV7-2
D gene: TRBD1
clone size: few
CDR3 protein: CASSLDRPSNQPQHF
CDR3 DNA: TGTGCCAGCAGCCTGGACAGGCCTAGCAATCAGCCCCAGCATTTT

J gene: TRBJ1-2
V gene: TRBV7-9
D gene: NA
clone size: NA
CDR3 protein: CASSRDSHSSYTF
CDR3 DNA: TGTGCCAGCAGCCGAGACAGCCACTCATCCTACACCTTC

J gene: TRBJ2-7
V gene: TRBV5-1
D gene: NA
clone size: NA
CDR3 protein: CASSLGDIYYEQYF
CDR3 DNA: TGCGCCAGCAGCTTGGGGGACATTTACTACGAGCAGTACTTC

J gene: TRBJ2-5
V gene: TRBV5-1
D gene: NA
clone size: NA
CDR3 protein: CASSLVLPGRQSGTQYF
CDR3 DNA: TGCGCCAGCAGCTTGGTCCTACCGGGCCGACAGAGTGGGACCCAGTACTTC

J gene: TRBJ2-7
V gene: TRBV5-6
D gene: NA
clone size: NA
CDR3 protein: CASSPVGRSYEQYF
CDR3 DNA: TGTGCCAGCAGCCCGGTGGGGCGCTCCTACGAGCAGTACTTC

J gene: TRBJ1-4
V gene: TRBV27
D gene: NA
clone size: NA
CDR3 protein: CASSLSRTTNEKLFF
CDR3 DNA: TGTGCCAGCAGTTTATCGAGGACAACTAATGAAAAACTGTTTTTT

J gene: TRBJ1-5
V gene: TRBV19
D gene: NA
clone size: NA
CDR3 protein: CASSTEQGTNQPQHF
CDR3 DNA: TGTGCCAGTAGCACTGAACAGGGAACGAATCAGCCCCAGCATTTT

J gene: TRBJ2-1
V gene: TRBV27
D gene: TRBD2
clone size: NA
CDR3 protein: CASRNFTGTSLYNEQFF
CDR3 DNA: TGTGCCAGCAGAAATTTTACCGGGACTAGCCTGTACAATGAGCAGTTCTTC

J gene: TRBJ1-5
V gene: TRBV27
D gene: NA
clone size: NA
CDR3 protein: CASSFLGDNQPQHF
CDR3 DNA: TGTGCCAGCAGTTTTCTAGGGGACAATCAGCCCCAGCATTTT

J gene: TRBJ1-5
V gene: TRBV4-1
D gene: NA
clone size: few
CDR3 protein: CASSLVIDSNQPQHF
CDR3 DNA: TGCGCCAGCAGCCTAGTAATCGATAGCAATCAGCCCCAGCATTTT

J gene: TRBJ2-7
V gene: TRBV7-8
D gene: TRBD1
clone size: few
CDR3 protein: CASSLYRGSASGEQYF
CDR3 DNA: TGTGCCAGCAGCTTATACAGGGGTAGCGCGTCGGGCGAGCAGTACTTC

J gene: TRBJ1-1
V gene: TRBV7-9
D gene: TRBD1
clone size: NA
CDR3 protein: CASIGTVNEAFF
CDR3 DNA: TGTGCCAGCATCGGGACAGTCAATGAAGCTTTCTTT

J gene: TRBJ1-5
V gene: TRBV2
D gene: TRBD1
clone size: NA
CDR3 protein: CASGGQGSSNQPQHF
CDR3 DNA: TGTGCCAGCGGAGGACAGGGGAGCAGCAATCAGCCCCAGCATTTT